Each of the 11 T cell receptor beta chains below was sequenced from the same sample in a study of T cell responses to AZD1222 COVID-19 vaccine. The table came from immunoSEQ multiplex PCR; TCRdb's copy has only in-frame clones and leaves some out. The sample includes over 65,000 clones, 70% to 80% of them seen just once. The sample consisted of peripheral blood, taken on day 0 of AZD1222 vaccination. The source is an adult in good health.

This chain connects TRBV14 to TRBJ2-7; 7 bases agree with TRBD2. Trimming removed 4 bases from V and 2 bases from J; junction bases left unmatched: 17. Germline V gene lookup returns CDR1 SGHDN and CDR2 FVKESK. CDR3 length: 18 amino acids. CDR3 amino acids: CASSPRGGSGKITYEQYF. CDR3 nucleotides: TGTGCCAGCAGCCCGAGGGGAGGGTCTGGAAAAATTACCTACGAGCAGTACTTC.

V gene TRBV2 combines with J gene TRBJ2-3; D not certain. The CDR3 spans 16 residues. Germline-derived CDR1 and CDR2 are SNHLY and FYNNEI. V was cut by 7 bases and J by 1 base, with 18 bases left in between. Here the CDR3 reads CASTEGALLGTDTQYF. The CDR3 DNA reads as TGTGCCAGCACCGAAGGTGCTCTTCTGGGCACAGATACGCAGTATTTT.

The chain combines TRBV28 with TRBJ1-2; 9 nucleotides agree with TRBD1. This CDR3 comprises 14 residues. J gave up 5 bases and V 3 bases, and 4 bases lay outside the gene matches. Per germline, CDR1 MDHEN and CDR2 SYDVKM. The CDR3 loop reads CASSLYRGRYGYTF. DNA of the CDR3: TGTGCCAGCAGTTTGTACAGGGGGCGGTATGGCTACACCTTC.

The chain employs TRBV27 and TRBJ1-1, with D perhaps TRBD1 (5 bases). There are 14 residues in the CDR3. V lost 2 bases, J lost 1 base, and 8 bases lay in between. Looked up from germline, CDR1 is MNHEY and CDR2 is SMNVEV (reference sequence). CDR3: CASSLEGKNTEAFF. CDR3 in DNA: TGTGCCAGCAGTTTAGAGGGGAAGAACACTGAAGCTTTCTTT.

The count of this clone is one. V usage is TRBV12-3 or TRBV12-4 and J usage is TRBJ1-5; D gene ambiguous. Between the trimmed V and J ends, which lost 1 base and 4 bases, there was a span of 2 bases. This CDR3 is 12 amino acids long. The CDR3 nucleotides are TGTGCCAGCAGTTTAGTTAATCAGCCCCAGCATTTT. It translates to CASSLVNQPQHF.

The V and J genes are TRBV6-5 and TRBJ1-2, with D perhaps TRBD1 (5 bases). Germline V CDR1 and CDR2: MNHEY, SVGAGI. This CDR3 has 15 amino acids. The V and J ends lost 6 bases and 4 bases respectively, with 18 bases between them. The CDR3 coding sequence is TGTGCCAGCAGATTCTCCCAGGGCTTAGGCTATGGCTACACCTTC. This sequence encodes CASRFSQGLGYGYTF.

The chain joins TRBV5-4 to TRBJ2-1; 9 bases fit TRBD2. J gave up 7 bases and V 0 bases, and 5 bases lay outside the gene matches. The CDR3 length is 15 residues. Germline V gene sequence: CDR1 SGHNT, CDR2 YYREEE (reference sequence). CDR3 nucleotides: TGTGCCAGCAGCTTGGAGGCGGGAGGGGAAAATGAGCAGTTCTTC. Its translation is CASSLEAGGENEQFF.

CDR3 sequence: CASSPRGSGELFF. In nucleotides, the CDR3 is TGTGCCAGCAGCCCCCGTGGGTCCGGGGAGCTGTTTTTT. The chain couples TRBV9 to TRBJ2-2; D not certain. Germline assignment: CDR1 SGDLS and CDR2 YYNGEE. V lost 4 bases to trimming and J lost 6 bases, with 10 bases between them. The CDR3 covers 13 residues. Combining the CDR3 with reference TRBV9 and TRBJ2-2 gives the whole variable domain DSGVTQTPKHLITATGQRVTLRCSPRSGDLSVYWYQQSLDQGLQFLIQYYNGEERAKGNILERFSAQQFPDLHSELNLSSLELGDSALYFCASSPRGSGELFFGEGSRLTVL.

V gene TRBV10-3 combines with J gene TRBJ2-2, with TRBD2 matching 13 bases. The J segment lost 3 bases and the V segment lost 6 bases, leaving 1 base of the junction unmatched. In germline, CDR1 is ENHRY, CDR2 SYGVKD. The CDR3 length is 15 residues. The CDR3 bases are TGTGCCATCAGACTAGCGGGAGGGGACACCGGGGAGCTGTTTTTT. Encoded protein: CAIRLAGGDTGELFF.

The chain employs TRBV5-4 and TRBJ2-5; the match to TRBD1 covers 7 bases. The CDR3 spans 16 residues. Germline V gene data show CDR1 as SGHNT and CDR2 as YYREEE (reference sequence). After removal of 1 base from V and 2 bases from J, the junction contained 8 bases not matched to a gene. The CDR3 nucleotides read TGTGCCAGCAGCTTGTGGGGCAGGGGGAAACAAGAGACCCAGTACTTC. Residues: CASSLWGRGKQETQYF.

For this clone: No conserved phenylalanine or tryptophan ends this CDR3, so it is likely a read error. It is unclear where the CDR3 begins or ends on the DNA, so no DNA is shown, and the CDR3 is as TCRdb lists it. The genes are TRBV6-1 and TRBJ2-3; the table assigns TRBD2, which was not confirmed against the DNA. Per the germline V gene, CDR1 is MNHNS and CDR2 is SASEGT. The CDR3 has 13 amino acids, counting both end residues. The CDR3 spells CASSDTSGRPLVV.